This is a list of T cell receptor beta chains from one sample in a study of siplizumab effects on memory and regulatory T cells. TCRdb's table, derived via immunoSEQ multiplex PCR, lists solely in-frame clones and lacks some. The profile covers approximately 120,000 clones, with 93% appearing a single time and over 0.15% taken by the ten largest. The sequencing sample was made of non-Treg CD4+ T cells sorted from blood. These receptors came from a human donor in good health. The CDR3 runs from the conserved cysteine through the conserved F or W. The D gene is left open where the match is weak. Rows give clone size only sometimes, using once, few, many, or a class for an expanded clone.

.	TRBV12-5	15	.	TRBJ1-4	CASGLVLGGNEKLFF	TGTGCTAGTGGTTTGGTATTAGGAGGGAATGAAAAACTGTTTTTT
TRBD1	TRBV7-9	15	.	TRBJ1-5	CASSPPGTVNQPQHF	TGTGCCAGCAGCCCCCCCGGGACAGTCAATCAGCCCCAGCATTTT
.	TRBV11-2	15	.	TRBJ2-2	CASSSVGGNTGELFF	TGTGCCAGCAGCTCGGTCGGGGGAAACACCGGGGAGCTGTTTTTT
.	TRBV19	14	.	TRBJ2-1	CASREQASYNEQFF	TGTGCCAGTCGTGAACAGGCCTCCTACAATGAGCAGTTCTTC
TRBD1	TRBV27	15	.	TRBJ1-2	CASSFTPTGNYGYTF	TGTGCCAGCAGTTTCACTCCGACAGGGAACTATGGCTACACCTTC
TRBD1	TRBV23-1	16	.	TRBJ1-1	CASSPPDRGQDTEAFF	TGCGCCAGCAGCCCACCGGACAGGGGGCAAGACACTGAAGCTTTCTTT
TRBD2	TRBV4-1	16	once	TRBJ2-1	CASSQLLSGGAEEQFF	TGCGCCAGCAGCCAACTACTTAGCGGGGGGGCCGAGGAGCAGTTCTTC
TRBD1	TRBV27	14	.	TRBJ2-5	CASSYTGGQETQYF	TGTGCCAGCAGTTACACAGGGGGCCAAGAGACCCAGTACTTC
.	TRBV7-2	16	.	TRBJ2-3	CASSLVGRIDTDTQYF	TGTGCCAGCAGCTTAGTCGGGCGGATCGACACAGATACGCAGTATTTT
.	TRBV7-9	12	few	TRBJ1-2	CASSLDSLGYTF	TGTGCCAGCAGCTTAGACAGTTTAGGCTACACCTTC
TRBD1	TRBV29-1	14	.	TRBJ1-1	CSVRQGRMNTEAFF	TGCAGCGTCCGACAGGGGCGAATGAACACTGAAGCTTTCTTT
.	TRBV28	14	once	TRBJ2-3	CASTSGYPTDTQYF	TGTGCCAGCACCTCGGGCTACCCCACAGATACGCAGTATTTT
.	TRBV10-2	14	.	TRBJ1-4	CASSELGAGEKLFF	TGCGCCAGCAGTGAGCTGGGGGCAGGGGAAAAACTGTTTTTT
.	TRBV15	14	.	TRBJ1-2	CATSIAGRNYGYTF	TGTGCCACCAGTATAGCCGGCCGGAACTATGGCTACACCTTC
TRBD2	TRBV5-1	17	once	TRBJ2-2	CASSFLAGGLNTGELFF	TGCGCCAGCAGCTTCTTAGCGGGGGGGTTGAACACCGGGGAGCTGTTTTTT
TRBD2	TRBV5-6	15	.	TRBJ2-3	CASSPSSGGADTQYF	TGTGCCAGCAGCCCCTCCAGCGGGGGTGCAGATACGCAGTATTTT
.	TRBV7-3	14	.	TRBJ2-5	CASSLFGGSETQYF	TGTGCCAGCAGCTTATTCGGGGGTTCAGAGACCCAGTACTTC
.	TRBV18	16	.	TRBJ2-7	CASSPYIMQVTYEQYF	TGTGCCAGCTCACCATATATTATGCAGGTCACCTACGAGCAGTACTTC
TRBD1	TRBV19	14	.	TRBJ2-7	CASSIGTGSYEQYF	TGTGCCAGTAGTATTGGGACAGGGAGCTACGAGCAGTACTTC
.	TRBV28	18	.	TRBJ1-2	CASSLIVGSGQFSYGYTF	TGTGCCAGCAGTTTAATAGTTGGGTCCGGACAGTTCAGCTATGGCTACACCTTC
.	TRBV25-1	13	.	TRBJ2-7	CASSERDSYEQYF	TGTGCCAGCAGTGAGCGGGACTCCTACGAGCAGTACTTC
.	TRBV6-6	14	.	TRBJ2-5	CASSYVQTQETQYF	TGTGCCAGCAGTTACGTCCAGACCCAAGAGACCCAGTACTTC
.	TRBV19	13	.	TRBJ1-1	CATRGEGITEAFF	TGTGCCACCCGGGGGGAGGGAATCACTGAAGCTTTCTTT
TRBD1	TRBV6-5	16	.	TRBJ2-7	CASSYIGAQGVYEQYF	TGTGCCAGCAGTTACATTGGAGCACAGGGGGTCTACGAGCAGTACTTC
.	TRBV6-1	13	.	TRBJ1-2	CASTVGTAYGYTF	TGTGCCAGCACCGTGGGCACAGCGTATGGCTACACCTTC
.	TRBV25-1	14	once	TRBJ2-5	CASSEPSSRETQYF	TGTGCCAGCAGTGAACCTTCTTCTAGGGAGACCCAGTACTTC
.	TRBV18	14	.	TRBJ1-1	CASSPLRSETEAFF	TGTGCCAGCTCACCACTCCGATCGGAGACTGAAGCTTTCTTT
.	TRBV12-5	17	.	TRBJ2-5	CASANDRGWEYQETQYF	TGTGCTAGTGCCAATGACAGAGGTTGGGAGTACCAAGAGACCCAGTACTTC
TRBD1	TRBV6-6	16	.	TRBJ1-1	CAGSPGQVIMNTEAFF	TGTGCCGGTAGTCCGGGACAGGTTATAATGAACACTGAAGCTTTCTTT
TRBD1	TRBV5-1	14	.	TRBJ2-5	CASSLGGGKETQYF	TGCGCCAGCAGCTTGGGAGGGGGCAAAGAGACCCAGTACTTC
.	TRBV19	15	.	TRBJ2-1	CASSSGLSSYNEQFF	TGTGCCAGTAGTTCGGGACTGAGCTCCTACAATGAGCAGTTCTTC
TRBD1	TRBV5-1	13	few	TRBJ2-1	CASSSAGGAEQFF	TGCGCCAGCAGCTCCGCAGGGGGCGCTGAGCAGTTCTTC
.	TRBV5-1	14	.	TRBJ2-5	CASSLAEGQETQYF	TGCGCCAGCAGCTTGGCTGAAGGACAAGAGACCCAGTACTTC
.	TRBV19	14	.	TRBJ1-3	CASSINTSGNTIYF	TGTGCCAGTAGTATCAACACCTCTGGAAACACCATATATTTT
TRBD1	TRBV19	18	.	TRBJ1-2	CASSMKGTGGLSSYGYTF	TGTGCCAGTAGTATGAAAGGGACAGGGGGCCTTAGTTCCTATGGCTACACCTTC
.	TRBV6-6	13	.	TRBJ2-7	CASTYGQTYEQYF	TGTGCCAGCACCTATGGACAGACCTACGAGCAGTACTTC